A selection of T cell receptor beta chains follows, all from one sample in a study of vaccination effects on CD4 cells after COVID-19. Their target antigens are unknown. Generated by immunoSEQ multiplex PCR, the TCRdb table keeps only in-frame clones and is missing some. The sample shows under 55,000 clones, around 79% of them seen only once. Source: CD4+ T cells from PBMCs cultured with a peptide pool, taken before COVID-19 vaccination. All receptors derive from a human donor who had a prior SARS-CoV-2 infection. Both conserved end residues are part of each CDR3. A D gene is named only where the DNA matches it firmly. Where a row states a size, it is once, few, many or the class of an expanded clone; other rows omit it.

NA	TRBD2	TRBV5-1	TRBJ2-7	CASSVDSGGSSYEQYF	TGCGCCAGCAGCGTTGATAGCGGGGGGAGCTCCTACGAGCAGTACTTC
once	NA	TRBV7-2	TRBJ2-7	CASSLFGNSYEQYF	TGTGCCAGCAGCTTATTTGGCAACTCCTACGAGCAGTACTTC
once	TRBD1	TRBV4-1	TRBJ2-1	CASSQGQGAWNEQFF	TGCGCCAGCAGCCAAGGACAGGGGGCATGGAATGAGCAGTTCTTC
NA	NA	TRBV11-3	TRBJ2-1	CASSLDLARGLDNEQFF	TGTGCCAGCAGCTTAGATTTGGCGAGAGGGCTTGACAATGAGCAGTTCTTC
few	NA	TRBV5-1	TRBJ2-1	CASQDGNSYNEQFF	TGCGCCAGCCAAGACGGGAACTCCTACAATGAGCAGTTCTTC
NA	NA	TRBV9	TRBJ2-5	CASSVGETETQYF	TGTGCCAGCAGCGTAGGGGAGACGGAGACCCAGTACTTC
NA	TRBD1	TRBV2	TRBJ1-1	CASSLDRETEAFF	TGTGCCAGCAGTTTGGACAGGGAGACTGAAGCTTTCTTT
NA	NA	TRBV4-2	TRBJ2-7	CASSQVTGGYSSYEQYF	TGTGCCAGCAGCCAAGTAACCGGGGGCTACAGCTCCTACGAGCAGTACTTC
few	NA	TRBV5-5	TRBJ1-5	CASSLARGKPQHF	TGTGCCAGCAGCTTGGCCCGGGGGAAGCCCCAGCATTTT
NA	TRBD1	TRBV14	TRBJ2-2	CASSQVFQPGQGDTGELFF	TGTGCCAGCAGCCAAGTTTTTCAACCGGGACAGGGCGACACCGGGGAGCTGTTTTTT
NA	NA	TRBV2	TRBJ1-2	CASTIGSSDGYTF	TGTGCCAGCACCATCGGATCCTCCGATGGCTACACCTTC
NA	NA	TRBV9	TRBJ2-3	CASSFSTAADTQYF	TGTGCCAGCAGCTTTAGCACAGCAGCAGATACGCAGTATTTT
NA	TRBD1	TRBV9	TRBJ1-2	CASSVVGTGGYGYTF	TGTGCCAGCAGCGTGGTAGGGACAGGCGGCTATGGCTACACCTTC
NA	TRBD2	TRBV7-2	TRBJ2-7	CASSLRTSGSYEQYF	TGTGCCAGCAGCCTTCGGACTAGCGGGAGCTACGAGCAGTACTTC
NA	NA	TRBV29-1	TRBJ2-1	CSVVRLFYNEQFF	TGCAGCGTTGTACGACTCTTCTACAATGAGCAGTTCTTC
once	TRBD2	TRBV18	TRBJ2-2	CASSYTGGTRLNTGELFF	TGTGCCAGCTCATACACCGGCGGGACTAGACTTAACACCGGGGAGCTGTTTTTT
NA	NA	TRBV12-3/TRBV12-4	TRBJ1-2	CASSWGVDYGYTF	TGTGCCAGCAGTTGGGGGGTAGACTATGGCTACACCTTC
NA	TRBD1	TRBV5-6	TRBJ1-5	CASSLWAGGKINF	TGTGCCAGCAGCTTGTGGGCAGGGGGCAAGATCAATTTT